Listed below are T cell receptor beta chains from one sample, sequenced in a study of blood T cells in healthy people across ages. TCRdb independently ran MiXCR on the 5' RACE reads; one entry per CDR3 protein. Of fewer than 1,200,000 distinct CDR3 sequences listed, about 23% are singletons. These same data were also listed under a study on T cells of mothers and their children.

Material for sequencing was blood. All receptors derive from a girl aged 2-10 years in good health. The CDR3 runs from the conserved cysteine through the conserved F or W. D genes are given only for firm matches. Clone size appears in some rows only: once, few, many, or a class for an expanded clone.

TRBV11-2	TRBJ2-6	.	.	CASSLAFTSGANVLTF	TGTGCCAGCAGCTTAGCCTTTACCTCTGGGGCCAACGTCCTGACTTTC
TRBV2	TRBJ2-3	few	.	CASSEAGGITDTQYF	TGTGCCAGCAGTGAAGCGGGAGGAATCACAGATACGCAGTATTTT
TRBV29-1	TRBJ1-1	.	.	CGAVRQNTEAFF	TGCGGAGCGGTTCGGCAGAACACTGAAGCTTTCTTT
TRBV20-1	TRBJ2-4	.	.	CSASLGANIQYF	TGCAGTGCTAGCCTCGGGGCAAACATTCAGTACTTC
TRBV5-5	TRBJ2-1	.	.	CASSPLTGKNEQFF	TGTGCCAGCAGCCCTCTGACAGGAAAAAATGAGCAGTTCTTC
TRBV7-9	TRBJ2-5	.	.	CASSPLGGGYQETQYF	TGTGCCAGCAGCCCGCTCGGAGGGGGGTACCAAGAGACCCAGTACTTC
TRBV29-1	TRBJ2-1	.	.	CSVVEGIGEQFF	TGCAGCGTTGTTGAGGGCATCGGGGAGCAGTTCTTC
TRBV7-9	TRBJ2-5	few	.	CASSPRSNPEETQYF	TGTGCCAGCAGCCCCCGGTCGAATCCCGAGGAGACCCAGTACTTC
TRBV2	TRBJ1-1	.	.	CASSEAFWAAEAFF	TGTGCCAGCAGTGAAGCCTTCTGGGCAGCTGAAGCTTTCTTT
TRBV20-1	TRBJ2-3	.	TRBD2	CSARGRRGAPTDTQYF	TGCAGTGCTAGAGGGCGGCGGGGGGCCCCCACAGATACGCAGTATTTT
TRBV15	TRBJ2-7	few	.	CATSGEAEQYF	TGTGCCACCAGCGGGGAGGCCGAGCAGTACTTC
TRBV5-1	TRBJ1-3	.	.	CASSPRTSGNTIYF	TGCGCCAGCAGCCCAAGGACATCTGGAAACACCATATATTTT
TRBV24-1	TRBJ1-5	few	TRBD1	CATSDSRTGENQPQHF	TGTGCCACCAGTGATTCCCGGACAGGGGAGAATCAGCCCCAGCATTTT
TRBV6-2/TRBV6-3	TRBJ1-4	.	.	CASSSSGKNEKLFF	TGTGCCAGCAGTTCCTCAGGGAAGAATGAAAAACTGTTTTTT
TRBV6-8	TRBJ2-1	.	TRBD1	CASRQSPGQTSYNEQFF	TGTGCCAGCAGGCAATCCCCGGGACAGACCAGCTACAATGAGCAGTTCTTC
TRBV5-6	TRBJ2-3	few	.	CASSLEQRSTDTQYF	TGTGCCAGCAGCTTGGAACAGCGAAGCACAGATACGCAGTATTTT
TRBV4-2	TRBJ2-5	few	.	CASSQDPQLNQETQYF	TGTGCCAGCAGCCAAGATCCACAGCTTAACCAAGAGACCCAGTACTTC
TRBV4-1	TRBJ2-4	few	TRBD2	CASSPRVSGSSLNIQYF	TGCGCCAGCAGCCCTCGCGTAAGCGGGAGTTCCCTAAACATTCAGTACTTC
TRBV28	TRBJ1-4	.	.	CASISGGGTNEKLFF	TGTGCCAGCATCTCCGGGGGCGGGACTAATGAAAAACTGTTTTTT
TRBV7-9	TRBJ1-4	few	.	CASSFVEGSEKLFF	TGTGCCAGCAGCTTTGTCGAGGGGAGTGAAAAACTGTTTTTT
TRBV5-1	TRBJ2-3	.	.	CASSPEGYSGEGTQYF	TGCGCCAGCAGCCCGGAAGGTTACTCAGGGGAGGGTACGCAGTATTTT
TRBV7-2	TRBJ2-5	.	.	CASSPWVTSGETQYF	TGTGCCAGCAGCCCTTGGGTGACCTCCGGGGAGACCCAGTACTTC
TRBV15	TRBJ2-1	.	TRBD2	CATSRPGTSGTNEQFF	TGTGCCACCAGCAGACCCGGGACTAGCGGGACGAATGAGCAGTTCTTC
TRBV5-1	TRBJ1-2	.	.	CASSLEGYGGYTF	TGCGCCAGCAGCTTGGAGGGGTATGGAGGCTACACCTTC
TRBV6-4	TRBJ2-1	.	TRBD2	CASGELAGGNEQFF	TGTGCCAGCGGTGAACTAGCGGGAGGTAATGAGCAGTTCTTC